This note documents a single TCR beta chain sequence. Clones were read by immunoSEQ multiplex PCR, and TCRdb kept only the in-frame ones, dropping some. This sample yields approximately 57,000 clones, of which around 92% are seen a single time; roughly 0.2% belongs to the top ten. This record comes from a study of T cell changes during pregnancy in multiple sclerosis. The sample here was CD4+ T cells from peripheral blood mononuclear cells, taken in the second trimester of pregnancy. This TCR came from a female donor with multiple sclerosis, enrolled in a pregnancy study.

CDR3 in amino acids: CASSFAATGGNTIYF. In DNA, the CDR3 is TGTGCCAGCAGTTTCGCAGCGACAGGTGGAAACACCATATATTTT. The V gene is TRBV28, the J gene TRBJ1-3, with D possibly matching TRBD1 (6 bases). CDR1 is MDHEN, CDR2 SYDVKM, per germline. Trimming pared 3 bases from V and 3 bases from J, leaving 12 bases between. The CDR3 loop spans 15 amino acids.